This TCR beta chain was retrieved from a study of regulatory T cells in long-lasting Graves disease. Study at large: Freshly diagnosed Graves' patients had used antithyroid drugs for under 3 months.

With iRepertoire HTBI primers and Arm-PCR of CDR3 regions, TCR beta libraries were built. Source study methods: Samples jointly harbored 55 to 75 TRBV and some 13 TRBJ segments. MiXCR, run by TCRdb on the multiplex PCR reads, gives a single entry per CDR3 protein. The authors' filters were not applied to this entry. The table includes 400,000 to 500,000 distinct CDR3 sequences, about 16% detected once. This clonotype was seen ten or more times. V was cut by 1 base and J by 5 bases, with 6 bases left in between. Per germline, CDR1 LNHNV and CDR2 YYDKDF (reference sequence). The CDR3 consists of 13 residues. The sample's time point: newly diagnosed GD, antithyroid drugs for less than 3 months. The TCR library was made from RNA that had been extracted from PBMCs in TRIzol. The same data also contributed to another study, on T cells in Graves' hyperthyroidism and ophthalmopathy.

The specimen comprised peripheral blood mononuclear cells (PBMCs), sampled at new diagnosis, from a patient treated with antithyroid drugs. The V call is TRBV15, the J call TRBJ2-1, with D hard to call. This receptor was taken from a woman in her 30s with Graves disease. CDR3 in amino acids: CATSRAANNEQFF. In DNA form, the CDR3 reads TGTGCCACCAGCAGAGCCGCGAACAATGAGCAGTTCTTC.